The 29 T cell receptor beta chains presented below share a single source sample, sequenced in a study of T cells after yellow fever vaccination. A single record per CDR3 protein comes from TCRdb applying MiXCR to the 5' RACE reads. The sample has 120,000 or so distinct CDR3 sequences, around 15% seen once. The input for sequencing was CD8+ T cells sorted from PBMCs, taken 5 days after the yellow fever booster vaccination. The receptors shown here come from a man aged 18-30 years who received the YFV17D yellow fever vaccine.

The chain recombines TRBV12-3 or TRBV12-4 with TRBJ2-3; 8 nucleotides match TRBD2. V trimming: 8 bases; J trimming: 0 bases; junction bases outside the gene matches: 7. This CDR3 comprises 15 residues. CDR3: CASYERGTSTDTQYF. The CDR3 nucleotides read TGTGCCAGCTACGAGCGGGGGACTAGCACAGATACGCAGTATTTT.

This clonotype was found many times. CDR3 in amino acids: CASSKPRQLEETQYF. The CDR3 DNA sequence: TGTGCCAGCAGCAAACCCCGACAGCTTGAGGAGACCCAGTACTTC. The chain uses TRBV21-1 and TRBJ2-5; the table names TRBD1, a call not compared with the DNA. TRBV21-1 constitutes a pseudogene. The CDR3 is 15 amino acids.

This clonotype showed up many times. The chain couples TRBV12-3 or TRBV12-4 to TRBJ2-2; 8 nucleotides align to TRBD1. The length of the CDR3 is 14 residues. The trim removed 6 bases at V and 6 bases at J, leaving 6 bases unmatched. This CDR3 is CASRRTGFAGELFF. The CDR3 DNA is TGTGCCAGCAGAAGGACAGGGTTTGCCGGGGAGCTGTTTTTT.

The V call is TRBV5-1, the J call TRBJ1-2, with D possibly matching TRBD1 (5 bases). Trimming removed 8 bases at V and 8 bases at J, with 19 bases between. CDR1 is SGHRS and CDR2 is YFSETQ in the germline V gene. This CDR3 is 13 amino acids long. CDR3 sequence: CASTPRGQKGYTF. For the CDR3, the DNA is TGCGCCAGTACCCCCCGGGGCCAGAAGGGCTACACCTTC.

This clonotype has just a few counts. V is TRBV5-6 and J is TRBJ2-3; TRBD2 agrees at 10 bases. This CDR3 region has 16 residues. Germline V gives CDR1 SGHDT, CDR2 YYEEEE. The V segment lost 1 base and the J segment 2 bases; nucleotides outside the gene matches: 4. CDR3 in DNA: TGTGCCAGCAGCTTGTCTAGCGGGGGATACACAGATACGCAGTATTTT. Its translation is CASSLSSGGYTDTQYF. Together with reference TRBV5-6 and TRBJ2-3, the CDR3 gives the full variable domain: DAGVTQSPTHLIKTRGQQVTLRCSPKSGHDTVSWYQQALGQGPQFIFQYYEEEERQRGNFPDRFSGHQFPNYSSELNVNALLLGDSALYLCASSLSSGGYTDTQYFGPGTRLTVL.

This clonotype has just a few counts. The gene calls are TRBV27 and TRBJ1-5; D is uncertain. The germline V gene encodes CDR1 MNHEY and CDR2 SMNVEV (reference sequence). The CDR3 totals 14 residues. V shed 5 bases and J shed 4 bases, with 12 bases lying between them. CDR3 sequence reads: CASSVGIENQPQHF. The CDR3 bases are TGTGCCAGCAGTGTAGGGATTGAGAATCAGCCCCAGCATTTT.

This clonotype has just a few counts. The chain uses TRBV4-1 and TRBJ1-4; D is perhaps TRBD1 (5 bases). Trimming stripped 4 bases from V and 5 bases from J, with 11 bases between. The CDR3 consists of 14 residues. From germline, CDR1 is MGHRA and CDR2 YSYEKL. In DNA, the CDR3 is TGCGCCAGCAGCCTTGGGGACGGGAATGAAAAACTGTTTTTT. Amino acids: CASSLGDGNEKLFF.

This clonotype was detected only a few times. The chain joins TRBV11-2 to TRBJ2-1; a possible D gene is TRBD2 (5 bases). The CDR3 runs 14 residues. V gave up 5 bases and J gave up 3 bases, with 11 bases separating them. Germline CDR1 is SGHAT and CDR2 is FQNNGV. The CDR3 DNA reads TGTGCCAGCAGCGAATTTGCGGGCTACAATGAGCAGTTCTTC. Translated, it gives CASSEFAGYNEQFF.

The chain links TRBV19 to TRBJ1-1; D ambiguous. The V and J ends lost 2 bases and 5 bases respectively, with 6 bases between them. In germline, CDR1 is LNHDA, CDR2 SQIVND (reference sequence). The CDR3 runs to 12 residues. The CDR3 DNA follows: TGTGCCAGTAGTATACGAGGGACTGAAGCTTTCTTT. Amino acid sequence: CASSIRGTEAFF.

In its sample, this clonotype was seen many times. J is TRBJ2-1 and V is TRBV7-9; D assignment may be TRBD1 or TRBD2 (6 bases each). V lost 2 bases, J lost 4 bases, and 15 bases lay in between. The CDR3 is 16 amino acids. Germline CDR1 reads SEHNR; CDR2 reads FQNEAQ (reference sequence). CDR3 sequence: CASSLPRGPRYNEQFF. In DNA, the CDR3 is TGTGCCAGCAGCTTACCCCGGGGGCCCCGGTACAATGAGCAGTTCTTC.

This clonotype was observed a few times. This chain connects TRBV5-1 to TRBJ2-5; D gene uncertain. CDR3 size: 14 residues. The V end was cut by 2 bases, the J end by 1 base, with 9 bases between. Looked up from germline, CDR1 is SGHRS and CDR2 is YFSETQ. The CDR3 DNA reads TGCGCCAGCAGCTTCCCGACCCGCCAAGAGACCCAGTACTTC. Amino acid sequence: CASSFPTRQETQYF.

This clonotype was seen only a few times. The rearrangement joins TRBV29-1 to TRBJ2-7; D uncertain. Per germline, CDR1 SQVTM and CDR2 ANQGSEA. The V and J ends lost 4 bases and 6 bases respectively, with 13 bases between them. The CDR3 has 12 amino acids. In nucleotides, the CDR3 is TGCAGCGTTGTTGGCCAATGGGGCGAGCAGTACGTC. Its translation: CSVVGQWGEQYV.

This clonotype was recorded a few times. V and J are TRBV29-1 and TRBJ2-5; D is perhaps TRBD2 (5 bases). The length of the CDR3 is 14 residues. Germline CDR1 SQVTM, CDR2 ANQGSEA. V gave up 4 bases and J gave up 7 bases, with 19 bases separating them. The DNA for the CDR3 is TGCAGCGTTGGAGCGGCCTCTCTCCCAGGGACCCAGTACTTC. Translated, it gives CSVGAASLPGTQYF.

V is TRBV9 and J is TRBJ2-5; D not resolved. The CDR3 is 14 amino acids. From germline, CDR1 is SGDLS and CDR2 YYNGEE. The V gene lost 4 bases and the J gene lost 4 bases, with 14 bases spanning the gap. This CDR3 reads CASSLPGEAETQYF. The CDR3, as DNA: TGTGCCAGCAGCCTACCTGGTGAGGCAGAGACCCAGTACTTC. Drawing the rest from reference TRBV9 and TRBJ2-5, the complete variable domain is DSGVTQTPKHLITATGQRVTLRCSPRSGDLSVYWYQQSLDQGLQFLIQYYNGEERAKGNILERFSAQQFPDLHSELNLSSLELGDSALYFCASSLPGEAETQYFGPGTRLLVL.

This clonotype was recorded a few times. The CDR3 loop reads CASSQEQDSTDTQYF. In DNA form, the CDR3 reads TGCGCCAGCAGCCAAGAGCAAGACAGCACAGATACGCAGTATTTT. The chain joins TRBV4-1 to TRBJ2-3; D is unclear. V lost 0 bases and J lost 0, with 7 bases in between. CDR3 length: 15 residues. CDR1 MGHRA and CDR2 YSYEKL come from the germline V gene.

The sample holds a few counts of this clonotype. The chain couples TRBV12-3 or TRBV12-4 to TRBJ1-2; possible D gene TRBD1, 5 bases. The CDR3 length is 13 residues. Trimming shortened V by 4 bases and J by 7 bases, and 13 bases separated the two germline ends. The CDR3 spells CASSSEGSSGYTF. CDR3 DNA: TGTGCCAGCAGTTCCGAGGGGTCGAGTGGCTACACCTTC.

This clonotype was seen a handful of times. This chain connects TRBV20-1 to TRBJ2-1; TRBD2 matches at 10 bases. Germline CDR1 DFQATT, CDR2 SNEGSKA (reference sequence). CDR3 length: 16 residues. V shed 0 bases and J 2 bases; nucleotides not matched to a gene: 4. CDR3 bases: TGCAGTGCTAGAGATATAGCGGGGGGACCCTACAATGAGCAGTTCTTC. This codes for CSARDIAGGPYNEQFF.

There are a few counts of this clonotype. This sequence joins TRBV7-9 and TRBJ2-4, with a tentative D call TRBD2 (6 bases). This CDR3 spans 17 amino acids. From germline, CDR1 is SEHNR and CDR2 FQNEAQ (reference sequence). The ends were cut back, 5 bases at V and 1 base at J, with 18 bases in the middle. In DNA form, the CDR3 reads TGTGCCAGCAGCACCGGGACTGGGTGGAGTGCCAAAAACATTCAGTACTTC. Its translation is CASSTGTGWSAKNIQYF.

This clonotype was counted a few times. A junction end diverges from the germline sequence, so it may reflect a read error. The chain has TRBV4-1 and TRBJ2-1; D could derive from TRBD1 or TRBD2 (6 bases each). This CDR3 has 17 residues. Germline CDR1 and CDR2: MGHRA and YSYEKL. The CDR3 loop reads CASRQGPVGGAYNEQFF. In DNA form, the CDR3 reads TGCGCCAGCAGGCAAGGCCCCGTGGGGGGCGCCTACAATGAGCAGTTCTTC.

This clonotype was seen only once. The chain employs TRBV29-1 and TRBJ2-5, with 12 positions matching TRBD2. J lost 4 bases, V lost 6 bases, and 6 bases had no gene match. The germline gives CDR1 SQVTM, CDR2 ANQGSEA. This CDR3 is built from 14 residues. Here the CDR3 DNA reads TGCAGCGTCGTACTAGCGGGGGGCGGAGAGACCCAGTACTTC. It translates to CSVVLAGGGETQYF.

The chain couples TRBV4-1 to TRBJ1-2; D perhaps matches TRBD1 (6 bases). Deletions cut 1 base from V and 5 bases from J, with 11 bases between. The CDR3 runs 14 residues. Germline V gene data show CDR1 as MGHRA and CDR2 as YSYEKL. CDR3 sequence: CASSQVVRGYGYTF. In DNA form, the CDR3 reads TGCGCCAGCAGCCAAGTTGTCAGGGGTTATGGCTACACCTTC.

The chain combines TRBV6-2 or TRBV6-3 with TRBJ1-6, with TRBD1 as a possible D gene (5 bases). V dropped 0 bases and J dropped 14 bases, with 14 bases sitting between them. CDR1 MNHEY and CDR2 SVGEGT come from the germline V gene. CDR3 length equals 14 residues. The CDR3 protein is CASSYSGTAATLHF. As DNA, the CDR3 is TGTGCCAGCAGTTACTCGGGGACCGCCGCCACCCTCCACTTT.

DNA of the CDR3: TGCGCCAGCAGCGAACTGGTGTGGCAAGAGACCCAGTACTTC. Translating gives CASSELVWQETQYF. The chain employs TRBV4-3 and TRBJ2-5; no definite D call. Germline values: CDR1 LGHNA, CDR2 YSLEER. The CDR3 runs 14 residues. V lost 5 bases and J lost 2, with 12 bases in between.

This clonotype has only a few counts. The CDR3 sequence is CASSMAGAPHEQYF. Here the CDR3 DNA reads TGTGCCAGTAGTATGGCAGGGGCCCCCCACGAGCAGTACTTC. The chain links TRBV19 to TRBJ2-7; perhaps TRBD1 as D (6 bases). Between the trimmed V and J ends, which lost 3 bases and 5 bases, there was a span of 14 bases. Germline V gene sequence: CDR1 LNHDA, CDR2 SQIVND (reference sequence). This CDR3 is 14 amino acids long.

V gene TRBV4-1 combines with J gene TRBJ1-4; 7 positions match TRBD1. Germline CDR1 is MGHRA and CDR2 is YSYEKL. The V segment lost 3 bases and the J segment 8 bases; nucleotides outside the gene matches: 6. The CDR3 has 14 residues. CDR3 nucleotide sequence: TGCGCCAGCAGCCACCTGACAGGGCCGGAAAAACTGTTTTTT. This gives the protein CASSHLTGPEKLFF.

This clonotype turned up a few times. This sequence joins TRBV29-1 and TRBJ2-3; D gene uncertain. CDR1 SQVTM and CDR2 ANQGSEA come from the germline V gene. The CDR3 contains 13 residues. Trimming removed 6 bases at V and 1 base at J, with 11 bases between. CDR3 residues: CSVQLLGTDTQYF. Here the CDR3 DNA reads TGCAGCGTACAGTTGTTGGGCACAGATACGCAGTATTTT.

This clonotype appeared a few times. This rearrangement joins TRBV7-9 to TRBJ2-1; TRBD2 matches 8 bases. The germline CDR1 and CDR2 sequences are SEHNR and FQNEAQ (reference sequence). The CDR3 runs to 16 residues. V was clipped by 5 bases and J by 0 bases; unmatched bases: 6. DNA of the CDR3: TGTGCCAGCAGCCCCCCCAGCGGGAGCTCCTACAATGAGCAGTTCTTC. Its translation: CASSPPSGSSYNEQFF. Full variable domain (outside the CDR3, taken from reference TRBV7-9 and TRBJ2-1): DTGVSQNPRHKITKRGQNVTFRCDPISEHNRLYWYRQTLGQGPEFLTYFQNEAQLEKSRLLSDRFSAERPKGSFSTLEIQRTEQGDSAMYLCASSPPSGSSYNEQFFGPGTRLTVL.

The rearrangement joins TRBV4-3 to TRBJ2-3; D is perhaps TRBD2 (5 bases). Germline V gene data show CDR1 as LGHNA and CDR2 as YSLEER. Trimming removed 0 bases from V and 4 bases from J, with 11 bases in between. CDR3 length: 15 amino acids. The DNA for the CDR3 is TGCGCCAGCAGCCAAGATTATATTAGCGCAGATACGCAGTATTTT. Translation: CASSQDYISADTQYF.

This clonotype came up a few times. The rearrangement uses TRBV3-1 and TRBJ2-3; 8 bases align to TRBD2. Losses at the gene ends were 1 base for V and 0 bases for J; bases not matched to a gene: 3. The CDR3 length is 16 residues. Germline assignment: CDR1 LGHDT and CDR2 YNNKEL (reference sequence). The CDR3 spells CASSQGGGSSTDTQYF. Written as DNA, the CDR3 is TGTGCCAGCAGCCAAGGCGGGGGGTCTAGCACAGATACGCAGTATTTT.